These 27 T cell receptor beta chains came from one sample sequenced in a study of shared clonotypes between healthy human individuals. Assay: immunoSEQ multiplex PCR; the TCRdb copy retains only in-frame clones and omits some. The sample holds about 2.4 million clones; over 85% are singletons and the top ten take approximately 0.37%. Material: naive CD4+ T cells from PBMCs. Subset described: CD45RA+ positively selected. The source is a man between 18 and 29 years old in good health. Some clones in this sample may be carry-over from other donors' samples.

This rearrangement joins TRBV30 to TRBJ1-1; D not certain. CDR1 is GTSNPN and CDR2 is SVGIG in the germline V gene (reference sequence). V gave up 0 bases and J gave up 3 bases, with 11 bases separating them. The CDR3 consists of 14 residues. In DNA, the CDR3 is TGTGCCTGGAGTGTCACCGGGGTGGACACTGAAGCTTTCTTT. Protein sequence: CAWSVTGVDTEAFF. Full variable domain (missing parts from reference TRBV30 and TRBJ1-1): SQTIHQWPATLVQPVGSPLSLECTVEGTSNPNLYWYRQAAGRGLQLLFYSVGIGQISSEVPQNLSASRPQDRQFILSSKKLLLSDSGFYLCAWSVTGVDTEAFFGQGTRLTVV.

As concerns this clone: Different DNA sequences within this sample yield the same CDR3. The chain recombines TRBV7-9 with TRBJ2-1; the D call may be TRBD1 or TRBD2 (6 bases each). Trimming took off 2 bases at V and 6 bases at J, with 11 bases between the two ends. This CDR3 is 14 amino acids long. CDR1 SEHNR and CDR2 FQNEAQ come from the germline V gene (reference sequence). The CDR3: CASSLTGAGNEQFF. The CDR3, as DNA: TGTGCCAGCAGCTTAACGGGGGCAGGCAATGAGCAGTTCTTC.

This clone is a singleton in its sample. The CDR3 nucleotides read TGCGCCAGCAGCCATGACAGGGTTGGGCAGTTCTTC. This gives the protein CASSHDRVGQFF. The V and J genes are TRBV5-1 and TRBJ2-1, with 7 bases that match TRBD1. Per germline, CDR1 SGHRS and CDR2 YFSETQ. The CDR3 consists of 12 residues. Trimming cost V 4 bases and J 12 bases; bases outside gene matches: 7.

The V call is TRBV6-1, the J call TRBJ2-1, with 9 bases fitting TRBD2. The V and J ends lost 6 bases and 5 bases, in that order; junction bases with no gene match: 8. Germline V gives CDR1 MNHNS, CDR2 SASEGT. This CDR3 region has 15 residues. CDR3 protein: CASRGSGRLDNEQFF. The DNA for the CDR3 is TGTGCCAGCAGAGGAAGCGGGAGGTTAGACAATGAGCAGTTCTTC.

J is TRBJ2-5 and V is TRBV9, with 9 bases identical to TRBD1. Unmatched junction bases numbered 16, after V lost 0 bases and J lost 4 bases. The germline V gene encodes CDR1 SGDLS and CDR2 YYNGEE. This CDR3 has 19 amino acids. The CDR3 DNA follows: TGTGCCAGCAGCGTAGGAGCGGGACAGGGAATTATAGCGGGAGAGACCCAGTACTTC. This codes for CASSVGAGQGIIAGETQYF.

The J gene is TRBJ2-7, the V gene TRBV29-1, with 9 bases matching TRBD1. Looked up from germline, CDR1 is SQVTM and CDR2 is ANQGSEA. V shed 7 bases and J 4 bases; nucleotides not matched to a gene: 11. The length of the CDR3 is 14 residues. The CDR3 DNA sequence: TGCAGCGCGACTCCGGGACAGGGACAATACGAGCAGTACTTC. Protein product: CSATPGQGQYEQYF.

As for this clone: The identical CDR3 is also encoded by other nucleotide sequences in the sample. The chain is built from TRBV5-4 and TRBJ2-3, with D possibly TRBD1 on 6 matching bases. CDR1 is SGHNT and CDR2 is YYREEE in the germline V gene (reference sequence). The CDR3 has 14 amino acids. The V end lost 3 bases, the J end lost 1 base, and 9 bases lay between the germline ends. The CDR3 coding sequence is TGTGCCAGCAGCTCCCGACAGGGCACAGATACGCAGTATTTT. Its protein product is CASSSRQGTDTQYF.

The chain combines TRBV28 with TRBJ2-1; the match to TRBD1 covers 12 bases. The CDR3 runs to 19 residues. V was pared by 5 bases and J by 0 bases, with 11 bases of the junction left unmatched. Germline V gene data show CDR1 as MDHEN and CDR2 as SYDVKM. In DNA, the CDR3 is TGTGCCAGCAGTGCCGCCGGGACAGGGGGCTTGAGCTCCTACAATGAGCAGTTCTTC. Protein: CASSAAGTGGLSSYNEQFF.

This rearrangement joins TRBV4-2 to TRBJ1-4; TRBD1 agrees at 9 bases. The germline V gene has CDR1 LGHNA and CDR2 YNFKEQ. This CDR3 region has 15 residues. With V trimmed by 1 base and J by 5 bases, 2 bases remained unmatched. CDR3 sequence reads: CASSQGGQGNEKLFF. The CDR3 nucleotides read TGTGCCAGCAGCCAAGGAGGACAGGGGAATGAAAAACTGTTTTTT.

The rearrangement joins TRBV5-1 to TRBJ2-3; TRBD2 agrees at 7 bases. CDR3 length equals 13 residues. In germline, CDR1 is SGHRS, CDR2 YFSETQ. Trimming at V came to 2 bases and at J to 8 bases, leaving 5 bases not matched to a gene. CDR3 amino acids: CASSLLERGTQYF. The CDR3, as DNA: TGCGCCAGCAGCTTATTGGAGCGGGGTACGCAGTATTTT. Looking up the rest from reference TRBV5-1 and TRBJ2-3 gives the full variable domain: KAGVTQTPRYLIKTRGQQVTLSCSPISGHRSVSWYQQTPGQGLQFLFEYFSETQRNKGNFPGRFSGRQFSNSRSEMNVSTLELGDSALYLCASSLLERGTQYFGPGTRLTVL.

This chain's CDR3 is CASSLGAGGGADTQYF. Written as DNA, the CDR3 is TGTGCCAGCAGCCTGGGTGCGGGAGGAGGGGCAGATACGCAGTATTTT. This chain links TRBV7-3 with TRBJ2-3; 8 bases fit TRBD2. The CDR3 consists of 16 residues. V was clipped by 5 bases and J by 4 bases; unmatched bases: 11. Germline V gives CDR1 SGHTA, CDR2 FQGTGA.

The chain joins TRBV5-1 to TRBJ2-6, with D tentatively TRBD1 (5 bases). CDR1 and CDR2 (germline): SGHRS, YFSETQ. CDR3 length: 17 amino acids. The V end was cut by 3 bases, the J end by 0 bases, with 13 bases between. The CDR3 reads CASSSSRQSSGANVLTF. CDR3 coding DNA: TGCGCCAGCAGCTCCTCCCGACAGAGCTCTGGGGCCAACGTCCTGACTTTC.

The chain combines TRBV10-3 with TRBJ2-7; 13 nucleotides line up with TRBD2. Germline V lookup: CDR1 ENHRY, CDR2 SYGVKD. The CDR3 has 13 amino acids. Trimming took 10 bases from V and 6 from J; bases not matched to a gene: 6. The CDR3 spells CASSGTSGTEQYF. DNA of the CDR3: TGTGCCAGCAGCGGGACTAGCGGGACCGAGCAGTACTTC.

This chain joins TRBV5-1 and TRBJ2-2; D gene uncertain. This CDR3 has 13 amino acids. V dropped 4 bases and J dropped 1 base, with 5 bases sitting between them. Germline V gene data show CDR1 as SGHRS and CDR2 as YFSETQ. The CDR3 reads CASSHENTGELFF. CDR3 nucleotide sequence: TGCGCCAGCAGCCACGAGAACACCGGGGAGCTGTTTTTT. Full variable domain (rest looked up from reference TRBV5-1 and TRBJ2-2): KAGVTQTPRYLIKTRGQQVTLSCSPISGHRSVSWYQQTPGQGLQFLFEYFSETQRNKGNFPGRFSGRQFSNSRSEMNVSTLELGDSALYLCASSHENTGELFFGEGSRLTVL.

The chain employs TRBV2 and TRBJ1-5; a weak D match, TRBD1 (6 bases). Germline loops: CDR1 SNHLY, CDR2 FYNNEI. The CDR3 sequence is 14 residues long. Trimming removed 4 bases at V and 6 bases at J, with 13 bases between. CDR3 amino acids: CASSGSTGFQPQHF. The CDR3 region has the DNA TGTGCCAGCAGTGGAAGCACAGGGTTTCAGCCCCAGCATTTT.

V gene TRBV4-3 combines with J gene TRBJ1-2; D is unresolved. Germline V CDR1 and CDR2: LGHNA, YSLEER. This CDR3 is built from 15 residues. The V end was cut by 0 bases, the J end by 0 bases, with 8 bases between. CDR3 nucleotide sequence: TGCGCCAGCAGCCAAGATATGAGGGCTAACTATGGCTACACCTTC. This codes for CASSQDMRANYGYTF.

The chain carries TRBV19 and TRBJ2-3; 10 nucleotides line up with TRBD2. Per germline, CDR1 LNHDA and CDR2 SQIVND (reference sequence). V shed 5 bases, J shed 4 bases, and the junction held 18 bases outside the gene matches. This CDR3 comprises 19 residues. CDR3: CASSLGLAGELGGADTQYF. CDR3 DNA sequence: TGTGCCAGTAGTCTAGGGCTAGCGGGAGAGCTGGGAGGCGCAGATACGCAGTATTTT.

The rearrangement uses TRBV28 and TRBJ2-7; TRBD2 matches at 10 bases. With 4 bases clipped from V and 6 bases from J, the junction kept 9 bases outside the gene matches. Germline V lookup: CDR1 MDHEN, CDR2 SYDVKM. This CDR3 is 15 amino acids long. This CDR3 reads CASSSPLAGVGEQYF. CDR3 nucleotide sequence: TGTGCCAGCAGTTCCCCGCTAGCGGGAGTCGGCGAGCAGTACTTC.

This clone was detected only once. The rearrangement uses TRBV19 and TRBJ1-2; 7 positions agree with TRBD1. J was trimmed by 5 bases and V by 1 base; bases with no gene match: 4. Germline values: CDR1 LNHDA, CDR2 SQIVND (reference sequence). The CDR3 length is 14 residues. The DNA of the CDR3 is TGTGCCAGTAGTATAGCCCCGGGACAGTATGGCTACACCTTC. Its protein is CASSIAPGQYGYTF.

This clone was picked up one time. The V gene is TRBV7-2, the J gene TRBJ2-7; possibly TRBD1 for D (5 bases). Trimming took 2 bases from V and 5 from J, leaving 13 bases between them. The CDR3 sequence is 14 residues long. CDR1 and CDR2 from the germline V gene are SGHTA and FQGNSA. Written as DNA, the CDR3 is TGTGCCAGCAGCTTAACCCCAAACAGGAACGAGCAGTACTTC. Translating gives CASSLTPNRNEQYF.

The chain has TRBV5-1 and TRBJ2-1; 11 positions match TRBD2. V was pared by 7 bases and J by 5 bases, with 5 bases of the junction left unmatched. The CDR3 is made up of 14 amino acids. CDR1 SGHRS and CDR2 YFSETQ come from the germline V gene. DNA of the CDR3: TGCGCCAGCGCAACTAGCGGGAGAAACAATGAGCAGTTCTTC. Residues: CASATSGRNNEQFF.

For this clone: Other DNA sequences of this sample code for an identical CDR3. CDR3 bases: TGTGCCAGCAGCTTAGGACCGAGCTACGAGCAGTACTTC. Translating it yields CASSLGPSYEQYF. J is TRBJ2-7 and V is TRBV7-8; D unresolved. CDR3 length equals 13 residues. The germline CDR1 and CDR2 sequences are SGHVS and FQNEAQ. V gave up 1 base and J gave up 3 bases, with 7 bases separating them.

V and J are TRBV4-2 and TRBJ2-5; TRBD1 aligns across 7 bases. Germline trimming cut 4 bases from V and 1 base from J; bases unmatched to any gene: 3. Germline V gene data show CDR1 as LGHNA and CDR2 as YNFKEQ. This CDR3 region has 14 residues. This CDR3 is CASSRAGGQETQYF. In DNA form, the CDR3 reads TGTGCCAGCAGCCGGGCAGGGGGCCAAGAGACCCAGTACTTC.

Only one count was recorded for this clone. The rearrangement links TRBV5-1 to TRBJ2-3, with D maybe TRBD2 (6 bases). There are 15 residues in the CDR3. Germline V gives CDR1 SGHRS, CDR2 YFSETQ. V gave up 4 bases and J gave up 0 bases, with 12 bases separating them. CDR3 sequence reads: CASSPGLTSTDTQYF. CDR3 DNA sequence: TGCGCCAGCAGCCCGGGACTTACTAGCACAGATACGCAGTATTTT.

This chain links TRBV11-2 with TRBJ1-2; D is ambiguous. Per the germline V gene, CDR1 is SGHAT and CDR2 is FQNNGV. This CDR3 is built from 12 residues. V lost 1 base and J 13 bases, leaving 13 bases between the germline ends. The CDR3 DNA reads as TGTGCCAGCAGCTTAGTTCAAGGGTTTCCCACCTTC. Residues: CASSLVQGFPTF. Together with reference TRBV11-2 and TRBJ1-2, the CDR3 gives the full variable domain: EAGVAQSPRYKIIEKRQSVAFWCNPISGHATLYWYQQILGQGPKLLIQFQNNGVVDDSQLPKDRFSAERLKGVDSTLKIQPAKLEDSAVYLCASSLVQGFPTFGSGTRLTVV.

This CDR3 reads CASSPSGLAAYEQYF. The DNA for the CDR3 is TGCGCCAGCAGCCCCTCGGGACTCGCCGCCTACGAGCAGTACTTC. The chain is built from TRBV4-1 and TRBJ2-7, with D possibly matching TRBD2 (6 bases). The CDR3 length is 15 residues. V lost 4 bases to trimming and J lost 2 bases, with 15 bases between them. Germline-derived CDR1 and CDR2 are MGHRA and YSYEKL.

With regard to this clone: Different DNA sequences within this sample yield the same CDR3. The rearrangement uses TRBV5-1 and TRBJ2-2, with TRBD2 matching 9 bases. CDR1 and CDR2 from the germline V gene are SGHRS and YFSETQ. V lost 2 bases and J lost 4; bases outside the gene matches: 3. The CDR3 length is 15 residues. Here the CDR3 reads CASSLAGGATGELFF. For the CDR3, the DNA is TGCGCCAGCAGCTTAGCGGGAGGCGCCACCGGGGAGCTGTTTTTT.